This record looks at one T cell receptor beta chain sequence and its context. These data come from a study of T cell responses to AZD1222 COVID-19 vaccine. The V end lost 2 bases, the J end lost 10 bases, and 9 bases lay between the germline ends. Germline loops: CDR1 SEHNR, CDR2 FQNEAQ (reference sequence). The CDR3 length is 13 residues. Assay used: immunoSEQ multiplex PCR; TCRdb lists only in-frame clones, some missing. The table has more than 100,000 clones, 80% to 95% seen once; the top ten hold around 4.8%. The sequence was obtained from an adult in good health. The rearrangement uses TRBV7-9 and TRBJ1-6; D may be TRBD1 (6 bases). The sequencing here drew on peripheral blood, taken on day 0 of AZD1222 vaccination. CDR3 coding DNA: TGTGCCAGCAGCTTAACCAGGGGATCACCCCTCCACTTT. Its protein product is CASSLTRGSPLHF.